This T cell receptor (beta chain) was sequenced for a study of CD8+ T cells in alopecia areata. The wider study: Patients remained on tofacitinib for 6 to 18 months and then went 6 months without it. General study findings and limits: Across lesional scalp, and particularly alopecia totalis/universalis, clonality surpassed that of normal scalp. Possibly as an HLA-related effect, TCR sharing across patients appeared less clear than in mice.

CDR1 is GTSNPN and CDR2 is SVGIG in the germline V gene (reference sequence). V was cut by 0 bases and J by 6 bases, with 8 bases left in between. CDR3 length equals 12 residues. RNA extraction and reverse transcription yielded cDNA as sequencing template. Assay: immunoSEQ multiplex PCR; the TCRdb copy retains only in-frame clones and omits some. The profile shows roughly 140,000 clones, 45% to 55% of them singletons. Comment on this clone: Antigen specificity is unknown.

The source of this sequence is a human donor with alopecia areata. The sequencing used CD8+ T cells sorted from blood, collected at week 0. The chain employs TRBV30 and TRBJ1-1; D might be TRBD1 (5 bases). CDR3 sequence (DNA): TGTGCCTGGAGTGTATCGGGGGCTGAAGCTTTCTTT. Translated, it gives CAWSVSGAEAFF.